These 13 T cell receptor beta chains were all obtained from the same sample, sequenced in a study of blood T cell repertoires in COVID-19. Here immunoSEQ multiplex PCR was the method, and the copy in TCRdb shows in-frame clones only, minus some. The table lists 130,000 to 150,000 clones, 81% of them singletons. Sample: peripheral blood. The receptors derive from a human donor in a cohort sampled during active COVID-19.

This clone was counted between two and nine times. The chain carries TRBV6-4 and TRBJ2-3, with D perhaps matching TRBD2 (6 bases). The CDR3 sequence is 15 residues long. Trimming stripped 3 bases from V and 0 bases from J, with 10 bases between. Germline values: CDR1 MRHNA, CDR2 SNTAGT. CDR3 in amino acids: CASSEASGSTDTQYF. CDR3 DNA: TGTGCCAGCAGTGAGGCCAGCGGGAGCACAGATACGCAGTATTTT.

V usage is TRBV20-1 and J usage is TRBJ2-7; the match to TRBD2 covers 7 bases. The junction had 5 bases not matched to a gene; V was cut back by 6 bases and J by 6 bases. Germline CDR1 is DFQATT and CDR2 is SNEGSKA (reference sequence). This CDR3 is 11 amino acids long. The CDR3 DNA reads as TGCAGTGCAGGGGAGGGCCTCGAGCAGTACTTC. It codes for CSAGEGLEQYF.

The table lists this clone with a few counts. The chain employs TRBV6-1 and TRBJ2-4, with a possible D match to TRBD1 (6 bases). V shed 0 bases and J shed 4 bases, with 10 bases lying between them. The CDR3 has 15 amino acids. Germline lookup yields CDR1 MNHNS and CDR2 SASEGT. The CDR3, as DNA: TGTGCCAGCAGTGAAGCGACAGGTACTAAAAACATTCAGTACTTC. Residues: CASSEATGTKNIQYF.

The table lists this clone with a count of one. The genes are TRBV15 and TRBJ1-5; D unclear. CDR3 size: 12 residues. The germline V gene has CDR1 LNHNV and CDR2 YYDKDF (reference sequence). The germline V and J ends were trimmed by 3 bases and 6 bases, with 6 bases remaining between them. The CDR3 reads CATSRFSQPQHF. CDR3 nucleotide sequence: TGTGCCACCAGCAGGTTTAGTCAGCCCCAGCATTTT.

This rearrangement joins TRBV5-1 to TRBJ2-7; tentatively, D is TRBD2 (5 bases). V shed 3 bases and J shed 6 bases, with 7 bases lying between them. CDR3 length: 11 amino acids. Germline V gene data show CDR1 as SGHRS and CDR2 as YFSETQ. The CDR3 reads CASSSRGEQYF. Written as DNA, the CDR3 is TGCGCCAGCAGCTCCCGGGGCGAGCAGTACTTC.

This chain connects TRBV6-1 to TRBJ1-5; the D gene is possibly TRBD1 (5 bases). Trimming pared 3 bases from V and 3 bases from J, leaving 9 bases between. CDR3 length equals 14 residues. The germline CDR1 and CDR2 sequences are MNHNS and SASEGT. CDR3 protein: CASSDAGINQPQHF. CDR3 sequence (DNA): TGTGCCAGCAGTGATGCAGGGATCAATCAGCCCCAGCATTTT.

CDR3 residues: CASNGQGANQPQHF. The CDR3 DNA reads TGTGCCAGCAACGGACAGGGGGCAAATCAGCCCCAGCATTTT. The rearrangement links TRBV2 to TRBJ1-5, with 11 bases lining up with TRBD1. V lost 7 bases, J lost 4 bases, and 3 bases stayed unmatched. Germline CDR1 and CDR2: SNHLY and FYNNEI. CDR3 length: 14 amino acids. The whole variable domain, filled in from reference TRBV2 and TRBJ1-5, reads EPEVTQTPSHQVTQMGQEVILRCVPISNHLYFYWYRQILGQKVEFLVSFYNNEISEKSEIFDDQFSVERPDGSNFTLKIRSTKLEDSAMYFCASNGQGANQPQHFGDGTRLSIL.

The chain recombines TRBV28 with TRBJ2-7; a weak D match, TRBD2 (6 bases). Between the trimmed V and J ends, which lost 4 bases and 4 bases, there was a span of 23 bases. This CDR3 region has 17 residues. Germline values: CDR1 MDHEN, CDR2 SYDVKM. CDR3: CASSSSHPGLQGYEQYF. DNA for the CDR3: TGTGCCAGCAGTTCATCCCATCCGGGACTCCAAGGTTACGAGCAGTACTTC.

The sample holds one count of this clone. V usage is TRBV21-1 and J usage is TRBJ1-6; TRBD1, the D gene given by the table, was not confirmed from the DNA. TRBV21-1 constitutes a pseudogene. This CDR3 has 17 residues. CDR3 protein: CASSKEGTGSHNSPLHF. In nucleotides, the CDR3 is TGTGCCAGCAGCAAAGAAGGGACAGGGAGCCATAATTCACCCCTCCACTTT.

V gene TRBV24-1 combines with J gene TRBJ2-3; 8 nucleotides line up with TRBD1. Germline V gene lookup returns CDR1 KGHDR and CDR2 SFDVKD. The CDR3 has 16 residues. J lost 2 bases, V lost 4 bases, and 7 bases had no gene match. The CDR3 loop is CATSDGGQGDTDTQYF. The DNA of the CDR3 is TGTGCCACCAGTGACGGTGGACAGGGAGACACAGATACGCAGTATTTT.

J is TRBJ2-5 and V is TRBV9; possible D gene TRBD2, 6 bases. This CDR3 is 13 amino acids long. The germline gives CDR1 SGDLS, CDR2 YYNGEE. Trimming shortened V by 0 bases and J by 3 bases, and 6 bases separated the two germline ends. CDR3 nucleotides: TGTGCCAGCAGCGTAGGACTAGAAGAGACCCAGTACTTC. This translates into CASSVGLEETQYF.

CDR3 amino acids: CASSDGTGGSLTLHF. Here the CDR3 DNA reads TGTGCCAGCAGCGACGGGACAGGGGGCTCCCTCACCCTCCACTTT. This chain uses TRBV6-2 or TRBV6-3 with TRBJ1-6; 12 bases match TRBD1. CDR3 length equals 15 residues. CDR1 is MNHEY, CDR2 SVGEGT, per germline. Germline trimming cut 6 bases from V and 14 bases from J; bases unmatched to any gene: 11.

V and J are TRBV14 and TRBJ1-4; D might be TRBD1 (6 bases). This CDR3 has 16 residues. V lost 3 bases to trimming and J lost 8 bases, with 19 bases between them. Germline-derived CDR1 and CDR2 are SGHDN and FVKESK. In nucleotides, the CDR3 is TGTGCCAGCAGCCAGCGACTGGCAGGGGCACGAGAAAAACTGTTTTTT. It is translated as CASSQRLAGAREKLFF. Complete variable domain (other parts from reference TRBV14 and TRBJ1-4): EAGVTQFPSHSVIEKGQTVTLRCDPISGHDNLYWYRRVMGKEIKFLLHFVKESKQDESGMPNNRFLAERTGGTYSTLKVQPAELEDSGVYFCASSQRLAGAREKLFFGSGTQLSVL.